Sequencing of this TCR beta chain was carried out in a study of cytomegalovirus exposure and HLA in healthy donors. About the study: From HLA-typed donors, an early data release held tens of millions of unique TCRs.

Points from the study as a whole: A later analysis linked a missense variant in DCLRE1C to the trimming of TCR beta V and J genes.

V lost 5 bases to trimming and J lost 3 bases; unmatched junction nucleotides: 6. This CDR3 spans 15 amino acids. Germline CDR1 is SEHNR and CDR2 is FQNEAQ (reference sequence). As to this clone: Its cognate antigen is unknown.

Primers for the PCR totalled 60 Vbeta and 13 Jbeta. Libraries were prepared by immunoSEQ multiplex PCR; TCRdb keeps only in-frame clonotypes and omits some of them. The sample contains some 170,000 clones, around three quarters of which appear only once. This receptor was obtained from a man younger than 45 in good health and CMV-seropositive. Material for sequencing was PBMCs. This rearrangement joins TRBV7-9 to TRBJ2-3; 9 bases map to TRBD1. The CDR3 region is CASSPTGTGTDTQYF. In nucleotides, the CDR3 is TGTGCCAGCAGCCCGACCGGGACAGGGACAGATACGCAGTATTTT.